The 5 T cell receptor beta chains below all came from one sample that was sequenced in a study of blood T cell repertoires in COVID-19. Profiled with immunoSEQ multiplex PCR; TCRdb holds only in-frame clones, not every one. Here the sample spans more than 85,000 clones, about 80% being singletons. Source material: peripheral blood. These TCRs come from a human donor in a cohort sampled during active COVID-19.

The chain recombines TRBV19 with TRBJ2-1; D call uncertain. Per the germline V gene, CDR1 is LNHDA and CDR2 is SQIVND (reference sequence). This CDR3 comprises 14 residues. V lost 3 bases and J 5 bases, leaving 11 bases between the germline ends. CDR3 sequence: CASSIGVGNNEQFF. In nucleotides, the CDR3 is TGTGCCAGTAGTATTGGTGTCGGTAACAATGAGCAGTTCTTC.

This clone was seen a handful of times. CDR3 bases: TGTGCCATCAGTGAGCTGGCGGGTAACACTGAAGCTTTCTTT. This gives the protein CAISELAGNTEAFF. This sequence joins TRBV10-3 and TRBJ1-1, with D unclear. CDR1 is ENHRY, CDR2 SYGVKD, per germline. The CDR3 has 14 residues. V lost 2 bases and J lost 2, with 9 bases in between.

The genes are TRBV7-9 and TRBJ2-7; 12 nucleotides align to TRBD1. The CDR3 extends over 18 amino acids. The germline V gene has CDR1 SEHNR and CDR2 FQNEAQ (reference sequence). The V gene end was trimmed by 5 bases and the J gene end by 0 bases; junction bases not matched to a gene: 11. The CDR3 is CASSPPPGQGAYSYEQYF. CDR3 DNA: TGTGCCAGCAGCCCGCCACCGGGACAGGGGGCCTACTCCTACGAGCAGTACTTC.

The chain carries TRBV20-1 and TRBJ1-2, with D uncertain. The length of the CDR3 is 11 residues. The germline V and J ends were trimmed by 3 bases and 3 bases, with 5 bases remaining between them. Germline CDR1 and CDR2: DFQATT and SNEGSKA (reference sequence). The CDR3 DNA reads as TGCAGTGCTAGTCATGACTATGGCTACACCTTC. It translates to CSASHDYGYTF.

This clone occurred a few times. The CDR3 DNA is TGTGCCAGCTCACCAAGTGGACAGGGTATGGAGACCCAGTACTTC. This codes for CASSPSGQGMETQYF. The chain carries TRBV18 and TRBJ2-5; 8 bases are a match to TRBD1. The V gene's germline CDR1 is KGHSH and CDR2 LQKENI. The CDR3 has 15 amino acids. V lost 2 bases and J lost 5; bases outside the gene matches: 7.